A single sample is the source of the 6 T cell receptor beta chains below, sequenced in a study of Ad26.COV2.S vaccination and SARS-CoV-2 variants. Assay used: immunoSEQ multiplex PCR; TCRdb lists only in-frame clones, some missing. The table lists some 640,000 clones, more than 80% of them singletons. Treatment reported: 19 received Ad26.COV2.S at low or high dose, single or two shots; roughly five received placebo; per-sample allocation not given. Day 63 after the first vaccine or placebo injection was the time point for sampling. The starting material was peripheral blood, obtained in a trial of Ad26.COV2.S vaccine versus placebo. These receptor sequences come from a person between 18 and 65 years old who received the Ad26.COV2.S COVID-19 vaccine or a placebo.

The chain combines TRBV29-1 with TRBJ2-7; 11 bases align to TRBD1. Looked up from germline, CDR1 is SQVTM and CDR2 is ANQGSEA. This CDR3 is 15 amino acids long. J gave up 0 bases and V 4 bases, and 5 bases lay outside the gene matches. The CDR3 coding sequence is TGCAGCGTTGCCCGAGGGACAGGGGGCTCCTACGAGCAGTACTTC. This gives the protein CSVARGTGGSYEQYF.

In DNA form, the CDR3 reads TGTGCCAGCAGCCCGAGCTGGGTGGGCACCGGGGAGCTGTTTTTT. Its protein product is CASSPSWVGTGELFF. The rearrangement joins TRBV7-2 to TRBJ2-2; D not resolved. The CDR3 extends over 15 amino acids. V was trimmed by 5 bases and J by 4 bases, leaving 14 bases between them. The germline CDR1 and CDR2 sequences are SGHTA and FQGNSA.

This clone was recorded once. The chain is built from TRBV24-1 and TRBJ2-2, with TRBD1 identical over 9 bases. Germline trimming cut 0 bases from V and 0 bases from J; bases unmatched to any gene: 19. Germline assignment: CDR1 KGHDR and CDR2 SFDVKD. The length of the CDR3 is 23 residues. The CDR3 DNA is TGTGCCACCAGTGATTTGGCGGGACAGGGATCACTTCAAAGCGGTCCGAACACCGGGGAGCTGTTTTTT. Translating gives CATSDLAGQGSLQSGPNTGELFF.

V usage is TRBV30 and J usage is TRBJ1-6, with D perhaps matching TRBD1 (5 bases). This CDR3 has 15 residues. The ends were cut back, 7 bases at V and 3 bases at J, with 16 bases in the middle. The germline CDR1 and CDR2 sequences are GTSNPN and SVGIG (reference sequence). In DNA form, the CDR3 reads TGTGCCTTCTCTGAACAGGTGAACTATAATTCACCCCTCCACTTT. Amino acid sequence: CAFSEQVNYNSPLHF.

The rearrangement uses TRBV5-1 and TRBJ2-7; D call uncertain. The CDR3 consists of 14 residues. The germline gives CDR1 SGHRS, CDR2 YFSETQ. V was trimmed by 0 bases and J by 6 bases, leaving 13 bases between them. The CDR3, as DNA: TGCGCCAGCAGCTTGGCCGTACGAGTTCGCGAGCAGTACTTC. This sequence encodes CASSLAVRVREQYF.

The CDR3 sequence is CASSYSRGRGEQYF. The CDR3 nucleotides read TGTGCCAGCAGTTACTCGAGAGGGAGAGGGGAGCAGTACTTC. The chain recombines TRBV6-5 with TRBJ2-7; D may be TRBD2 (5 bases). The CDR3 runs 14 residues. V gave up 0 bases and J gave up 7 bases, with 13 bases separating them. Germline loops: CDR1 MNHEY, CDR2 SVGAGI.